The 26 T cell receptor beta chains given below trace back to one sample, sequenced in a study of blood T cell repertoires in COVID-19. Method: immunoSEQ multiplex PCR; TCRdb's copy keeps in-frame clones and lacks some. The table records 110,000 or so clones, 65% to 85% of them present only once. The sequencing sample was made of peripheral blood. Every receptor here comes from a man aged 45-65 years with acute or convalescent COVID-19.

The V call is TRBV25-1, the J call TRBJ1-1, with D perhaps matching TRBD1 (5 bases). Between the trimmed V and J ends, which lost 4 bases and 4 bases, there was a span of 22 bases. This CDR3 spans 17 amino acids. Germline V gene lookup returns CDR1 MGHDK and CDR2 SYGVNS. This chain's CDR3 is CASSAKGGVGLGTEAFF. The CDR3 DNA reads TGTGCCAGCAGTGCTAAGGGAGGGGTGGGGTTAGGCACTGAAGCTTTCTTT. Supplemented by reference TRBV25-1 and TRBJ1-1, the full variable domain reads EADIYQTPRYLVIGTGKKITLECSQTMGHDKMYWYQQDPGMELHLIHYSYGVNSTEKGDLSSESTVSRIRTEHFPLTLESARPSHTSQYLCASSAKGGVGLGTEAFFGQGTRLTVV.

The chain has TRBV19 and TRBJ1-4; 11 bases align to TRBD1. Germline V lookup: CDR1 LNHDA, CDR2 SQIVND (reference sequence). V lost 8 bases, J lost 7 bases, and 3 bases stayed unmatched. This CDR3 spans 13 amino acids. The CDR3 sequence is CASSGTGGEKLFF. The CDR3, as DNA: TGTGCCAGTTCCGGGACAGGGGGTGAAAAACTGTTTTTT.

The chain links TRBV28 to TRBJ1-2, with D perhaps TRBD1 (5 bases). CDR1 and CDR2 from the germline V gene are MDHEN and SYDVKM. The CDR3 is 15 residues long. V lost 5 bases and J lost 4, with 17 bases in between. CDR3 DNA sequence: TGTGCCAGCAGTCCGCGCGACAGACCCGTCTATGGCTACACCTTC. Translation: CASSPRDRPVYGYTF.

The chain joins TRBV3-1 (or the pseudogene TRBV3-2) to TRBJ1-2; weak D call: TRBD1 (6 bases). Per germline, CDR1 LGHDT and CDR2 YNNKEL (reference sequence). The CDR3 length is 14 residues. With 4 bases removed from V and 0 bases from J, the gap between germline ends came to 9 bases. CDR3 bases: TGTGCCAGCAGCCCGACAGGAACTAACTATGGCTACACCTTC. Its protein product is CASSPTGTNYGYTF.

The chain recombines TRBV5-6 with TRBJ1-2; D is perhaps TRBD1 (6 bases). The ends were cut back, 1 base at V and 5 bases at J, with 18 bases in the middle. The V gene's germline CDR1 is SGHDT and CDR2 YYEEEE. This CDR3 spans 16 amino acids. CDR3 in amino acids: CASSLKGQILGYGYTF. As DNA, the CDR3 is TGTGCCAGCAGCTTGAAGGGACAAATCTTGGGGTATGGCTACACCTTC.

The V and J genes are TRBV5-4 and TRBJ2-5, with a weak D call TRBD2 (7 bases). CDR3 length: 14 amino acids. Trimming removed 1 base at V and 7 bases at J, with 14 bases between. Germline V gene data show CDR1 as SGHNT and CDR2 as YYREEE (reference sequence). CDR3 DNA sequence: TGTGCCAGCAGCTTGTATGGGGGGGCCTCGACCCAGTACTTC. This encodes CASSLYGGASTQYF.

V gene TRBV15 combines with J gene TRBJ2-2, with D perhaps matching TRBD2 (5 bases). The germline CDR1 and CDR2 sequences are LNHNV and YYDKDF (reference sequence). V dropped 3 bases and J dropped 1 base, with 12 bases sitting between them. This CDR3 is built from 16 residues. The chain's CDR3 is CATSRQLGVNTGELFF. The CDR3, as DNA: TGTGCCACCAGCAGGCAACTAGGCGTGAACACCGGGGAGCTGTTTTTT.

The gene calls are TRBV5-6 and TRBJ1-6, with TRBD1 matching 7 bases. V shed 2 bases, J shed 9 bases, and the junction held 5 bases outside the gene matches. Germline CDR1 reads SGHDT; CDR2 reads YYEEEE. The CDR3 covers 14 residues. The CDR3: CASSLYQGGSPLHF. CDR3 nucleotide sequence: TGTGCCAGCAGCTTATACCAGGGGGGTTCACCCCTCCACTTT.

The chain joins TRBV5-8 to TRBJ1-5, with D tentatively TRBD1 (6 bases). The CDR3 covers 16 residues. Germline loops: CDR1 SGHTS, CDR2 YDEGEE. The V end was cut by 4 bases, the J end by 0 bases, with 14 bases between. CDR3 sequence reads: CASSEGQSYSNQPQHF. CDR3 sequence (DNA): TGTGCCAGCAGCGAAGGACAGTCTTATAGCAATCAGCCCCAGCATTTT.

CDR3 sequence (DNA): TGCGCCAGCAGCTTGCCCGGACTGGTTCAAGAGACCCAGTACTTC. Its protein is CASSLPGLVQETQYF. The rearrangement uses TRBV5-1 and TRBJ2-5, with D perhaps matching TRBD2 (5 bases). This CDR3 is built from 15 residues. V lost 1 base, J lost 2 bases, and 12 bases lay in between. The germline V gene has CDR1 SGHRS and CDR2 YFSETQ.

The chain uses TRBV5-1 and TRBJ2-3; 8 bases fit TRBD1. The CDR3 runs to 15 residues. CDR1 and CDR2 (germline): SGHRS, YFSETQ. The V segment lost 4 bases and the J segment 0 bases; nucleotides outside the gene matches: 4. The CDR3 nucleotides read TGCGCCAGCAGCATAGGACAGGGTAGCACAGATACGCAGTATTTT. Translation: CASSIGQGSTDTQYF. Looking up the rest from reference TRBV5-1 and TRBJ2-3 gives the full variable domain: KAGVTQTPRYLIKTRGQQVTLSCSPISGHRSVSWYQQTPGQGLQFLFEYFSETQRNKGNFPGRFSGRQFSNSRSEMNVSTLELGDSALYLCASSIGQGSTDTQYFGPGTRLTVL.

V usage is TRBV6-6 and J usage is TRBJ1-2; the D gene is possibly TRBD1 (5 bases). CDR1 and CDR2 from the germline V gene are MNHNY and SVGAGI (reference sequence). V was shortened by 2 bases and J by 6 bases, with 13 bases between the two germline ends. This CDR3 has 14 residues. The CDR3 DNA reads TGTGCCAGCAGTTACACTCAGGGAGGGAATGGCTACACCTTC. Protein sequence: CASSYTQGGNGYTF.

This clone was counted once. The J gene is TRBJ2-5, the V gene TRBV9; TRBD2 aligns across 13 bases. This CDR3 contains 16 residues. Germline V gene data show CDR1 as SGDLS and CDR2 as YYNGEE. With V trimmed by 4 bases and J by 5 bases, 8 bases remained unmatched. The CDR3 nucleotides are TGTGCCAGCAGCCCCGGGGGACTAGCGGGGCGGGAGACCCAGTACTTC. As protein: CASSPGGLAGRETQYF.

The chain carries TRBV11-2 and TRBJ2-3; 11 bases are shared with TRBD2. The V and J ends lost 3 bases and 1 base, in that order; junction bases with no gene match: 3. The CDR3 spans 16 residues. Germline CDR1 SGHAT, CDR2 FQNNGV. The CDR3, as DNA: TGTGCCAGCAGCTTCCCGACTAGCGGGGGCACAGATACGCAGTATTTT. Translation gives CASSFPTSGGTDTQYF.

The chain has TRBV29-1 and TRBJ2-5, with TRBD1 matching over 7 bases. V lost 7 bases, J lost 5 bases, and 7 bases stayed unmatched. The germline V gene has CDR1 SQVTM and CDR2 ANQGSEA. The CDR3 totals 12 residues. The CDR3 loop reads CSDRQGWETQYF. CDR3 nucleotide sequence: TGCAGCGATCGACAGGGCTGGGAGACCCAGTACTTC.

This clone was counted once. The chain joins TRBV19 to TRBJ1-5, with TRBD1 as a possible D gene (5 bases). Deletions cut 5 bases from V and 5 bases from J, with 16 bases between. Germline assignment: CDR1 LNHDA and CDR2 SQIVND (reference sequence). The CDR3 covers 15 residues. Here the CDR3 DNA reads TGTGCCAGTAGTTTCCCAGGGAAGACCCATCAGCCCCAGCATTTT. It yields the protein CASSFPGKTHQPQHF.

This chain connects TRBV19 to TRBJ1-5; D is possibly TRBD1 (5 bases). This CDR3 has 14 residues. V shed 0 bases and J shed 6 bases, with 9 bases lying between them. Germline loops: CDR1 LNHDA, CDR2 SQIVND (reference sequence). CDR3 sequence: CASSIESGLQPQHF. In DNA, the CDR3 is TGTGCCAGTAGTATAGAATCAGGGCTTCAGCCCCAGCATTTT.

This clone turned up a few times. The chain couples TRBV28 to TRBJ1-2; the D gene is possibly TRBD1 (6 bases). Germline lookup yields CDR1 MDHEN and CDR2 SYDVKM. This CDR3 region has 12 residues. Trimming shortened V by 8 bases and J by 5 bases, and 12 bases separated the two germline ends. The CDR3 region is CASLNRVYGYTF. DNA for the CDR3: TGTGCCAGCCTAAACAGGGTTTATGGCTACACCTTC.

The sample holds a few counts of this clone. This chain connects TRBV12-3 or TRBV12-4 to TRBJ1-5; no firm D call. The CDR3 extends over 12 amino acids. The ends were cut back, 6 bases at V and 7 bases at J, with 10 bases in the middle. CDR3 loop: CASRFRLQPQHF. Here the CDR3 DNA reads TGTGCCAGCAGGTTCCGGTTGCAGCCCCAGCATTTT.

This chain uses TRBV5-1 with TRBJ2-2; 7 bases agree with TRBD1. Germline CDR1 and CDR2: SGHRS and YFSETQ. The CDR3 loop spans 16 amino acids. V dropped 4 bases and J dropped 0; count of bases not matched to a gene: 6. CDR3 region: CASSRDRTTNTGELFF. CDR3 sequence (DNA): TGCGCCAGCAGCCGGGACAGAACGACGAACACCGGGGAGCTGTTTTTT.

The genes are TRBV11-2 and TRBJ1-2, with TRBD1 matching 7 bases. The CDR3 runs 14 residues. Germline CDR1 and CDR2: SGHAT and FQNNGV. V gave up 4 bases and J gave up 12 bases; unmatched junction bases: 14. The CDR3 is CASSSDNRGFRDTF. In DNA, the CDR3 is TGTGCCAGCAGCTCCGATAACAGGGGATTCCGTGACACCTTC.

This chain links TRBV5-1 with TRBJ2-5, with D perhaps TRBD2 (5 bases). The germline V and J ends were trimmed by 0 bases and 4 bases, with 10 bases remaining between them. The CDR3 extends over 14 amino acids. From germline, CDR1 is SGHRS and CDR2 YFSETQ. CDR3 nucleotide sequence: TGCGCCAGCAGCTTGGAAAGGGCGGGAGAGACCCAGTACTTC. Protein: CASSLERAGETQYF.

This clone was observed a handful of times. CDR3 DNA: TGTGCCAGCAATGGACAGGGGGCCGATCAGCCCCAGCATTTT. Its protein is CASNGQGADQPQHF. This chain connects TRBV2 to TRBJ1-5, with 11 nucleotides matching TRBD1. Looked up from germline, CDR1 is SNHLY and CDR2 is FYNNEI. The trim removed 7 bases at V and 5 bases at J, leaving 4 bases unmatched. The CDR3 has 14 residues. Drawing the rest from reference TRBV2 and TRBJ1-5, the complete variable domain is EPEVTQTPSHQVTQMGQEVILRCVPISNHLYFYWYRQILGQKVEFLVSFYNNEISEKSEIFDDQFSVERPDGSNFTLKIRSTKLEDSAMYFCASNGQGADQPQHFGDGTRLSIL.

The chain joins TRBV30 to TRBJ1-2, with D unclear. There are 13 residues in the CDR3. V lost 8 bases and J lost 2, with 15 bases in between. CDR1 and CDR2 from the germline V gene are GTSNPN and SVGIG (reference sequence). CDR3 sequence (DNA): TGTGCCGGCAACAGAGGGATGAACTATGGCTACACCTTC. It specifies CAGNRGMNYGYTF.

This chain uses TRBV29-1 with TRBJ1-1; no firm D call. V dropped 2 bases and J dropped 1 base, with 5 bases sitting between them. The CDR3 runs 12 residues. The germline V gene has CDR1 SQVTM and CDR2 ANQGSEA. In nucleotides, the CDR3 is TGCAGCGTTGAACCCGGGAACACTGAAGCTTTCTTT. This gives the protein CSVEPGNTEAFF.

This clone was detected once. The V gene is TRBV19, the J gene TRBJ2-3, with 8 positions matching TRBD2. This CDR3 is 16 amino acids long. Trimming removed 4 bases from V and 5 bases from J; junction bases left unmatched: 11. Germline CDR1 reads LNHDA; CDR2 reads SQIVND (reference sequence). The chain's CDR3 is CASSNVRAGARDTQYF. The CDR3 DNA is TGTGCCAGTAGTAACGTTAGAGCGGGGGCTAGAGATACGCAGTATTTT.